The 27 T cell receptor beta chains reported below all come from one sample, sequenced in a study of blood T cell repertoires in COVID-19. Only in-frame clones appear in the TCRdb table, and some are missing; sequencing was by immunoSEQ multiplex PCR. The sample holds about 120,000 clones, about 90% seen once. What was sequenced was peripheral blood. The receptors come from a woman aged 60-70 years with COVID-19, enrolled during active disease.

The gene calls are TRBV19 and TRBJ1-1; D might be TRBD1 (5 bases). The CDR3 has 12 amino acids. The V gene's germline CDR1 is LNHDA and CDR2 SQIVND (reference sequence). V was trimmed by 8 bases and J by 11 bases, leaving 18 bases between them. The CDR3 protein is CASPADTGIAFF. CDR3 DNA: TGTGCCAGTCCGGCGGACACGGGTATTGCTTTCTTT. The whole variable domain, filled in from reference TRBV19 and TRBJ1-1, reads DGGITQSPKYLFRKEGQNVTLSCEQNLNHDAMYWYRQDPGQGLRLIYYSQIVNDFQKGDIAEGYSVSREKKESFPLTVTSAQKNPTAFYLCASPADTGIAFFGQGTRLTVV.

CDR3 region: CASSIAEGSGAPQHF. CDR3 in DNA: TGTGCCAGTAGTATAGCGGAAGGGAGCGGGGCGCCCCAGCATTTT. The chain couples TRBV19 to TRBJ1-5, with D possibly matching TRBD1 (5 bases). CDR1 LNHDA and CDR2 SQIVND come from the germline V gene (reference sequence). This CDR3 spans 15 amino acids. Trimming left V 1 base short and J 9 bases short, with 16 bases between. Full variable domain (remainder filled in from reference TRBV19 and TRBJ1-5): DGGITQSPKYLFRKEGQNVTLSCEQNLNHDAMYWYRQDPGQGLRLIYYSQIVNDFQKGDIAEGYSVSREKKESFPLTVTSAQKNPTAFYLCASSIAEGSGAPQHFGDGTRLSIL.

The V and J genes are TRBV6-2 or TRBV6-3 and TRBJ1-6; D is undetermined. The CDR3 consists of 16 residues. The germline gives CDR1 MNHEY, CDR2 SVGEGT. Trimming left V 2 bases short and J 7 bases short, with 15 bases between. The CDR3 nucleotides are TGTGCCAGCAGTTACGCGGCATCTCCTAGCAATTCACCCCTCCACTTT. It is translated as CASSYAASPSNSPLHF.

This clone came up once. The chain uses TRBV19 and TRBJ1-2; D gene ambiguous. CDR1 and CDR2 (germline): LNHDA, SQIVND (reference sequence). The germline V and J ends were trimmed by 2 bases and 0 bases, with 7 bases remaining between them. The CDR3 spans 14 residues. The CDR3 DNA follows: TGTGCCAGTAGTATACAGGCGACTAACTATGGCTACACCTTC. This gives the protein CASSIQATNYGYTF.

The chain has TRBV14 and TRBJ2-7; D might be TRBD2 (5 bases). Trimming took 2 bases from V and 9 from J, leaving 14 bases between them. The CDR3 loop spans 13 amino acids. The germline CDR1 and CDR2 sequences are SGHDN and FVKESK. The CDR3 DNA reads as TGTGCCAGCAGCCAACGAGGGCCCCGGGGGCAGTACTTC. Translating gives CASSQRGPRGQYF. Full variable domain (missing parts from reference TRBV14 and TRBJ2-7): EAGVTQFPSHSVIEKGQTVTLRCDPISGHDNLYWYRRVMGKEIKFLLHFVKESKQDESGMPNNRFLAERTGGTYSTLKVQPAELEDSGVYFCASSQRGPRGQYFGPGTRLTVT.

The rearrangement uses TRBV6-6 and TRBJ1-5, with 8 bases fitting TRBD1. CDR3 size: 16 residues. Germline V gene lookup returns CDR1 MNHNY and CDR2 SVGAGI (reference sequence). Unmatched junction bases numbered 9, after V lost 5 bases and J lost 3 bases. The CDR3 bases are TGTGCCAGCAGTCCTAACGGACAGGGACACAATCAGCCCCAGCATTTT. Translation: CASSPNGQGHNQPQHF.

The chain joins TRBV2 to TRBJ2-7; 8 bases agree with TRBD1. V was clipped by 6 bases and J by 6 bases; unmatched bases: 7. Germline loops: CDR1 SNHLY, CDR2 FYNNEI. The CDR3 runs to 13 residues. Written as DNA, the CDR3 is TGTGCCAGCAGACTTGACAGGGGAAGCGAGCAGTACTTC. It encodes CASRLDRGSEQYF.

V usage is TRBV7-2 and J usage is TRBJ2-5, with 8 bases lining up with TRBD1. Looked up from germline, CDR1 is SGHTA and CDR2 is FQGNSA. After removal of 6 bases from V and 5 bases from J, the junction contained 8 bases not matched to a gene. The CDR3 contains 14 residues. The CDR3 bases are TGTGCCAGCAGTAGACAGGGGCCACGGGAGACCCAGTACTTC. The encoded protein is CASSRQGPRETQYF.

This clone was detected only once. This chain uses TRBV4-3 with TRBJ1-5; tentative D call: TRBD1 (5 bases). This CDR3 is built from 15 residues. Trimming cost V 2 bases and J 1 base, with 9 bases left between them. Per germline, CDR1 LGHNA and CDR2 YSLEER. CDR3 DNA sequence: TGCGCCAGCAGCCAAAATCACAGGAGCAATCAGCCCCAGCATTTT. Translation: CASSQNHRSNQPQHF.

The chain joins TRBV6-5 to TRBJ1-5; 9 bases fit TRBD1. Germline assignment: CDR1 MNHEY and CDR2 SVGAGI. With V trimmed by 7 bases and J by 6 bases, 4 bases remained unmatched. This CDR3 comprises 13 residues. In DNA form, the CDR3 reads TGTGCCAGCAACGACAGGGGGAGTCAGCCCCAGCATTTT. Protein: CASNDRGSQPQHF.

Only one count was recorded for this clone. The chain recombines TRBV12-3 or TRBV12-4 with TRBJ2-5; D perhaps matches TRBD1 (5 bases). Trimming took off 1 base at V and 5 bases at J, with 8 bases between the two ends. The CDR3 sequence is 13 residues long. The CDR3 spells CASSLGSGETQYF. The DNA for the CDR3 is TGTGCCAGCAGTTTAGGGTCAGGGGAGACCCAGTACTTC.

This clone appeared once. DNA for the CDR3: TGCGCCAGCAGGTCCCCGGGAGACCAGAACACTGAAGCTTTCTTT. Translating gives CASRSPGDQNTEAFF. The V call is TRBV5-1, the J call TRBJ1-1; D not resolved. Germline assignment: CDR1 SGHRS and CDR2 YFSETQ. The CDR3 has 15 residues. Trimming left V 5 bases short and J 1 base short, with 15 bases between.

J is TRBJ2-5 and V is TRBV4-1; D not certain. The CDR3 covers 12 residues. Trimming removed 0 bases at V and 4 bases at J, with 3 bases between. Germline CDR1 and CDR2: MGHRA and YSYEKL. As DNA, the CDR3 is TGCGCCAGCAGCCAAGAGAGAGAGACCCAGTACTTC. Translation gives CASSQERETQYF.

The gene calls are TRBV11-2 and TRBJ1-2, with TRBD1 as a possible D gene (5 bases). Between the trimmed V and J ends, which lost 0 bases and 8 bases, there was a span of 13 bases. This CDR3 has 14 residues. Germline lookup yields CDR1 SGHAT and CDR2 FQNNGV. This CDR3 reads CASSLDRGGAGYTF. The DNA of the CDR3 is TGTGCCAGCAGCTTAGATAGAGGAGGGGCGGGCTACACCTTC.

V gene TRBV25-1 combines with J gene TRBJ2-7; TRBD1 aligns across 7 bases. This CDR3 is 15 amino acids long. The V gene's germline CDR1 is MGHDK and CDR2 SYGVNS. The V segment lost 4 bases and the J segment 1 base; nucleotides outside the gene matches: 7. The CDR3 region has the DNA TGTGCCAGCAGTGGGGATCTGGGACAGTCCTACGAGCAGTACTTC. This codes for CASSGDLGQSYEQYF.

Comment on this clone: Relative to the germline gene, one junction end is altered; a read error may explain this. This chain links TRBV5-6 with TRBJ1-6; 7 bases are a match to TRBD1. CDR3 length: 16 residues. CDR1 is SGHDT and CDR2 is YYEEEE in the germline V gene. The CDR3 DNA reads TGTGCCAACAGCCCACCGACGGAAAGGGGGCTTTCACCCCTCCACTTT. Translated: CANSPPTERGLSPLHF.

This clone has just one count. The V gene is TRBV5-6, the J gene TRBJ1-2, with D maybe TRBD1 (6 bases). This CDR3 is built from 14 residues. Germline V CDR1 and CDR2: SGHDT, YYEEEE. The ends were cut back, 0 bases at V and 5 bases at J, with 11 bases in the middle. CDR3 coding DNA: TGTGCCAGCAGCTTGGTGAGGGGGAGTTATGGCTACACCTTC. Translated, it gives CASSLVRGSYGYTF.

The chain has TRBV19 and TRBJ1-5, with D perhaps matching TRBD1 (6 bases). The CDR3 is made up of 14 amino acids. CDR1 and CDR2 (germline): LNHDA, SQIVND (reference sequence). Trimming pared 7 bases from V and 0 bases from J, leaving 10 bases between. The CDR3 DNA reads TGTGCCAGTACAGGGGAATATAGCAATCAGCCCCAGCATTTT. Translated, it gives CASTGEYSNQPQHF.

The chain links TRBV6-2 or TRBV6-3 to TRBJ1-5, with 7 bases aligning to TRBD1. From germline, CDR1 is MNHEY and CDR2 SVGEGT. Trimming at V came to 1 base and at J to 5 bases, leaving 14 bases not matched to a gene. This CDR3 has 18 amino acids. CDR3 sequence (DNA): TGTGCCAGCAGTTACTTGAGACAGGGAATGAGGCGCGATCAGCCCCAGCATTTT. Its translation: CASSYLRQGMRRDQPQHF.

This chain links TRBV6-2 or TRBV6-3 with TRBJ2-1, with a possible D match to TRBD1 (6 bases). The CDR3 sequence is 15 residues long. V was cut by 5 bases and J by 7 bases, with 18 bases left in between. Germline V lookup: CDR1 MNHEY, CDR2 SVGEGT. For the CDR3, the DNA is TGTGCCAGCAGTCTGAGACAGGACTTTGGTAATGAGCAGTTCTTC. It translates to CASSLRQDFGNEQFF.

This chain uses TRBV6-2 or TRBV6-3 with TRBJ2-7, with a tentative D call TRBD2 (6 bases). Germline values: CDR1 MNHEY, CDR2 SVGEGT. The CDR3 length is 15 residues. V gave up 2 bases and J gave up 7 bases, with 18 bases separating them. CDR3 sequence: CASSYVAGGVGEQYF. CDR3 DNA sequence: TGTGCCAGCAGTTACGTGGCAGGAGGGGTGGGAGAGCAGTACTTC.

This chain uses TRBV7-2 with TRBJ1-1; D might be TRBD1 (6 bases). Trimming stripped 8 bases from V and 4 bases from J, with 17 bases between. The length of the CDR3 is 14 residues. CDR1 and CDR2 (germline): SGHTA, FQGNSA. CDR3 protein: CASLEPTGFTEAFF. The CDR3 nucleotides read TGTGCCAGCCTCGAACCAACAGGGTTCACTGAAGCTTTCTTT. The variable domain in full, with the rest retrieved from reference TRBV7-2 and TRBJ1-1, is GAGVSQSPSNKVTEKGKDVELRCDPISGHTALYWYRQSLGQGLEFLIYFQGNSAPDKSGLPSDRFSAERTGGSVSTLTIQRTQQEDSAVYLCASLEPTGFTEAFFGQGTRLTVV.

This rearrangement joins TRBV9 to TRBJ2-1, with TRBD2 matching over 8 bases. This CDR3 spans 16 amino acids. With 0 bases clipped from V and 5 bases from J, the junction kept 7 bases outside the gene matches. CDR1 is SGDLS and CDR2 is YYNGEE in the germline V gene. CDR3 in DNA: TGTGCCAGCAGCGTAGCTCTCCAGCGGGGGAACAATGAGCAGTTCTTC. The encoded protein is CASSVALQRGNNEQFF.

The rearrangement uses TRBV6-5 and TRBJ1-3; D is ambiguous. V was trimmed by 6 bases and J by 0 bases, leaving 6 bases between them. The CDR3 length is 13 residues. Germline V gene lookup returns CDR1 MNHEY and CDR2 SVGAGI. CDR3 DNA: TGTGCCAGCAGGACACCCTCTGGAAACACCATATATTTT. This encodes CASRTPSGNTIYF.

The chain combines TRBV6-2 or TRBV6-3 with TRBJ2-5, with TRBD2 matching 12 bases. V was pared by 6 bases and J by 0 bases, with 2 bases of the junction left unmatched. This CDR3 is 15 amino acids long. The germline V gene encodes CDR1 MNHEY and CDR2 SVGEGT. The CDR3: CASSRLAGDQETQYF. In DNA form, the CDR3 reads TGTGCCAGCAGCCGACTAGCGGGGGACCAAGAGACCCAGTACTTC.

The chain has TRBV11-2 and TRBJ2-3; D not certain. The CDR3 consists of 17 residues. The germline gives CDR1 SGHAT, CDR2 FQNNGV. Between the trimmed V and J ends, which lost 1 base and 1 base, there was a span of 15 bases. CDR3 residues: CASSLGYSVQGTDTQYF. The CDR3 coding sequence is TGTGCCAGCAGCTTAGGCTACTCCGTCCAGGGCACAGATACGCAGTATTTT.

This rearrangement joins TRBV11-3 to TRBJ2-7, with a tentative D call TRBD2 (5 bases). This CDR3 has 14 amino acids. Trimming removed 2 bases from V and 6 bases from J, with 14 bases in between. Germline CDR1 reads SGHNT; CDR2 reads YENEEA. This CDR3 reads CASSLSGHEGEQYF. For the CDR3, the DNA is TGTGCCAGCAGCTTATCGGGCCACGAGGGCGAGCAGTACTTC. The whole variable domain, remainder taken from reference TRBV11-3 and TRBJ2-7, is EAGVVQSPRYKIIEKKQPVAFWCNPISGHNTLYWYLQNLGQGPELLIRYENEEAVDDSQLPKDRFSAERLKGVDSTLKIQPAELGDSAVYLCASSLSGHEGEQYFGPGTRLTVT.